A single sample is the source of the 9 T cell receptor beta chains below, sequenced in a study of blood T cell repertoires in COVID-19. The data were produced by immunoSEQ multiplex PCR, yet TCRdb's version contains in-frame clones alone and is incomplete. The sample carries 150,000 to 200,000 clones, 75% to 85% recorded once. The sequenced sample was PBMCs or T cells enriched from blood (not recorded which). These receptors came from a man aged 35 to 55 who had recovered from COVID-19.

This rearrangement joins TRBV5-1 to TRBJ2-1; 8 positions agree with TRBD2. Germline V gene sequence: CDR1 SGHRS, CDR2 YFSETQ. V dropped 1 base and J dropped 4; count of bases not matched to a gene: 4. This CDR3 has 15 residues. CDR3: CASSLLAGPYNEQFF. The DNA for the CDR3 is TGCGCCAGCAGCTTGTTAGCGGGGCCATACAATGAGCAGTTCTTC.

J is TRBJ2-1 and V is TRBV15; no clear D gene. V lost 5 bases to trimming and J lost 10 bases, with 9 bases between them. This CDR3 is built from 11 residues. CDR1 and CDR2 from the germline V gene are LNHNV and YYDKDF (reference sequence). CDR3 sequence (DNA): TGTGCCACCAGCTCCCGTCAGGAGCAGTTCTTC. This codes for CATSSRQEQFF. The variable domain in full, completed from reference TRBV15 and TRBJ2-1, reads DAMVIQNPRYQVTQFGKPVTLSCSQTLNHNVMYWYQQKSSQAPKLLFHYYDKDFNNEADTPDNFQSRRPNTSFCFLDIRSPGLGDTAMYLCATSSRQEQFFGPGTRLTVL.

The chain employs TRBV5-1 and TRBJ2-3; the match to TRBD2 covers 8 bases. The CDR3 is 13 amino acids. V lost 3 bases and J lost 11; bases outside the gene matches: 8. CDR1 is SGHRS, CDR2 YFSETQ, per germline. The CDR3 nucleotides are TGCGCCAGCAGCTCGGGGGGGCCAAGGAAGCAGTATTTT. Amino acid sequence: CASSSGGPRKQYF.

The rearrangement links TRBV5-4 to TRBJ1-4; 7 nucleotides align to TRBD1. Germline V CDR1 and CDR2: SGHNT, YYREEE (reference sequence). The CDR3 is 15 amino acids. V was pared by 5 bases and J by 3 bases, with 7 bases of the junction left unmatched. CDR3: CASRRTGEPNEKLFF. The CDR3 DNA reads TGTGCCAGCAGACGTACAGGGGAGCCTAATGAAAAACTGTTTTTT.

This clone was recorded only once. The chain couples TRBV30 to TRBJ2-3; 7 bases line up with TRBD2. CDR3 length: 15 amino acids. Germline CDR1 is GTSNPN and CDR2 is SVGIG (reference sequence). The V gene end was trimmed by 0 bases and the J gene end by 9 bases; junction bases not matched to a gene: 12. Here the CDR3 DNA reads TGTGCCTGGAGTGTCCAAACTAGCGACTCAGGGACGCAGTATTTT. It yields the protein CAWSVQTSDSGTQYF.

This chain joins TRBV6-4 and TRBJ1-2, with 8 nucleotides matching TRBD1. The V gene's germline CDR1 is MRHNA and CDR2 SNTAGT. V trimming: 3 bases; J trimming: 4 bases; junction bases outside the gene matches: 4. The CDR3 covers 14 residues. This CDR3 reads CASSDPGTGYGYTF. DNA of the CDR3: TGTGCCAGCAGTGATCCGGGGACAGGCTATGGCTACACCTTC.

This clone was seen more than once but under ten times. This sequence joins TRBV19 and TRBJ1-4; weak D call: TRBD1 (6 bases). Deletions cut 3 bases from V and 7 bases from J, with 18 bases between. This CDR3 comprises 16 residues. The germline CDR1 and CDR2 sequences are LNHDA and SQIVND (reference sequence). The CDR3, as DNA: TGTGCCAGTAGTATCGGACAGCGTAGAAGGGGTGAAAAACTGTTTTTT. It specifies CASSIGQRRRGEKLFF.

The rearrangement links TRBV25-1 to TRBJ1-1; D might be TRBD1 (6 bases). The CDR3 sequence is 11 residues long. From germline, CDR1 is MGHDK and CDR2 SYGVNS. V was shortened by 4 bases and J by 8 bases, with 8 bases between the two germline ends. The CDR3 bases are TGTGCCAGCAGTGGGACAGTGGAAGCTTTCTTT. It specifies CASSGTVEAFF. Supplemented by reference TRBV25-1 and TRBJ1-1, the full variable domain reads EADIYQTPRYLVIGTGKKITLECSQTMGHDKMYWYQQDPGMELHLIHYSYGVNSTEKGDLSSESTVSRIRTEHFPLTLESARPSHTSQYLCASSGTVEAFFGQGTRLTVV.

DNA of the CDR3: TGTGCCAGCAGCCATCCCGACAGGAACTATGGCTACACCTTC. This encodes CASSHPDRNYGYTF. The V call is TRBV3-1 (or the pseudogene TRBV3-2), the J call TRBJ1-2; D perhaps matches TRBD1 (6 bases). Germline values: CDR1 LGHDT, CDR2 YNNKEL (reference sequence). Trimming took 3 bases from V and 2 from J, leaving 10 bases between them. The CDR3 spans 14 residues.